This TCR beta chain was profiled in a study of T-cell reconstitution after alpha-beta-depleted transplantation in children. General study points: In patients about two months after transplant, alpha-beta T cells reportedly arose from several hundred expanded graft clones.

Researchers prepared the TCRbeta library using unique molecular identifiers, the study reports. From the PCR reads, TCRdb called clonotypes with MiXCR, one entry per CDR3 protein. The sample gives 540,000 or so distinct CDR3 sequences, roughly 24% of which show up once; around 14% is in the top ten. The ends lost 3 bases at V and 7 bases at J; junction bases unmatched: 10. Germline V gene sequence: CDR1 DFQATT, CDR2 SNEGSKA (reference sequence). The CDR3 consists of 14 residues. This clonotype occurred many times. Its antigen remains unknown. V usage is TRBV20-1 and J usage is TRBJ1-1; 8 bases map to TRBD1. This specimen consisted of PBMCs, mostly from graft donor cells, obtained 360 days after TCRalphabeta/CD19-depleted stem cell transplant. The receptor was derived from a boy less than two years old who had a stem cell transplant for acute myeloid leukemia, so the T cells may come from the graft donor. The CDR3 sequence: CSARDRVVGFEAFF. In DNA form, the CDR3 reads TGCAGTGCTAGGGACAGGGTAGTGGGGTTTGAAGCTTTCTTT.